This T cell receptor beta chain was sequenced during a study of Ad26.COV2.S vaccination and SARS-CoV-2 variants. The repertoire was sequenced with immunoSEQ multiplex PCR; TCRdb's copy has only in-frame clones and lacks some. The data show over 100,000 clones, with around 82% seen just once and around 15% held by the top ten. CDR1 LNHDA and CDR2 SQIVND come from the germline V gene (reference sequence). The CDR3 has 14 amino acids. V was clipped by 0 bases and J by 6 bases, with 11 bases between them. The V call is TRBV19, the J call TRBJ1-2; D is undetermined. This TCR came from a human donor who had recovered from COVID-19. Sequenced material: peripheral blood, taken after recovery from COVID-19. The CDR3 here is CASSIDRGLDGYTF. In DNA form, the CDR3 reads TGTGCCAGTAGTATAGATCGGGGTTTGGATGGCTACACCTTC.